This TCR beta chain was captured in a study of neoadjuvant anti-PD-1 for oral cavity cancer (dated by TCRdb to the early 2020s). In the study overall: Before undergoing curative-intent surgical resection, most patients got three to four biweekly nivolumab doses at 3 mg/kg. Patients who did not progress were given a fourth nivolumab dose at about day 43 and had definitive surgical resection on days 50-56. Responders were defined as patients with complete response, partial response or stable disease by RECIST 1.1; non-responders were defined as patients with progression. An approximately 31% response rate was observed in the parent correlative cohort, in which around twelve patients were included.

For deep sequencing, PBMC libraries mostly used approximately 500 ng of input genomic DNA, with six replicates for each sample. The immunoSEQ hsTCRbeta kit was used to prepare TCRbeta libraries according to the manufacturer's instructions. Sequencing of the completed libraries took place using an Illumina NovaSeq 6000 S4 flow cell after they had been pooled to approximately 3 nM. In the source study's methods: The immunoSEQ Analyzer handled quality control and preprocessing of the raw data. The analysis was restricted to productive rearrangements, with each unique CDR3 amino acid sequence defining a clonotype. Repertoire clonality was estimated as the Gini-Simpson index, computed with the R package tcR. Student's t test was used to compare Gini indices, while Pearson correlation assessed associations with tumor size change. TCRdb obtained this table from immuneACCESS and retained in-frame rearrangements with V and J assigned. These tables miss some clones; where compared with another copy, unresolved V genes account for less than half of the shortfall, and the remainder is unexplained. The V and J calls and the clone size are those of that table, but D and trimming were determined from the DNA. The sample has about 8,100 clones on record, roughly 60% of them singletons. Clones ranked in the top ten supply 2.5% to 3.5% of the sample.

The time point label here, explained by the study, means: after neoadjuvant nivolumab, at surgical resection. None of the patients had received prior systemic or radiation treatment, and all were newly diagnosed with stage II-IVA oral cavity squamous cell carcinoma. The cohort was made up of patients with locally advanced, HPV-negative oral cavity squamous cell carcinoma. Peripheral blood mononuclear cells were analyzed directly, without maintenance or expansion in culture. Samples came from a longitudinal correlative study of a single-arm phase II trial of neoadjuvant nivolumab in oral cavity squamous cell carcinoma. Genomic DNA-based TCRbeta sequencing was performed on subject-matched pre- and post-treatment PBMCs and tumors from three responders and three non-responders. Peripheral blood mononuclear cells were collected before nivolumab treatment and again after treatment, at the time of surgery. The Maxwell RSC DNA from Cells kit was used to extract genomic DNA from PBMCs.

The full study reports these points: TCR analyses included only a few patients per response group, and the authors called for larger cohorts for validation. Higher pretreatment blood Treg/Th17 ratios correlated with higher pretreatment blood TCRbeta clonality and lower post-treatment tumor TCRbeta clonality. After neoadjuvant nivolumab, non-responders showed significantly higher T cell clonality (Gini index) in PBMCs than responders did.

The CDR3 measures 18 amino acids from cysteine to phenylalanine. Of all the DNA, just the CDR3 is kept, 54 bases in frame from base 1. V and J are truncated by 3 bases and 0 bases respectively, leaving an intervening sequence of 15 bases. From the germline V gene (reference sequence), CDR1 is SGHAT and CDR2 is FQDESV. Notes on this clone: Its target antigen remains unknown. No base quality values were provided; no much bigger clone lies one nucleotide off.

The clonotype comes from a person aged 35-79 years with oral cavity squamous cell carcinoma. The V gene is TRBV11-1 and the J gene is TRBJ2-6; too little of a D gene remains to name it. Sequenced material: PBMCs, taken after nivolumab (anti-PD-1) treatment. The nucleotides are TGTGCCAGCAGCTTCTCGGCAGGTTCTCGCTCTGGGGCCAACGTCCTGACTTTC. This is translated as CASSFSAGSRSGANVLTF.